This entry lists 6 T cell receptor beta chains sequenced from one sample in a study of T cell responses to AZD1222 COVID-19 vaccine. Clones were sequenced by immunoSEQ multiplex PCR, and TCRdb holds only the in-frame ones, with some missing. The table lists about 92,000 clones, 70% to 90% of them singletons, with about 9.3% in the top ten. The specimen was peripheral blood, collected on day 0 of MenACWY control vaccination. These TCRs come from an adult in good health.

J is TRBJ1-3 and V is TRBV13; 9 bases fit TRBD1. The trim removed 0 bases at V and 4 bases at J, leaving 4 bases unmatched. Germline assignment: CDR1 PRHDT and CDR2 FYEKMQ (reference sequence). The length of the CDR3 is 16 residues. The CDR3 bases are TGTGCCAGCAGCTTAGGACAGGGGGCGCCGGGAAACACCATATATTTT. Its protein product is CASSLGQGAPGNTIYF.

DNA of the CDR3: TGTGCCAGCAGCTCACTGGGACAGAGCACAGATACGCAGTATTTT. It is translated as CASSSLGQSTDTQYF. The chain couples TRBV5-5 to TRBJ2-3; TRBD1 matches at 7 bases. Unmatched junction bases numbered 4, after V lost 3 bases and J lost 0 bases. The germline V gene encodes CDR1 SGHKS and CDR2 YYEKEE (reference sequence). CDR3 length: 15 residues.

V is TRBV27 and J is TRBJ1-1; D remains unclear. CDR3 length: 13 residues. CDR1 and CDR2 from the germline V gene are MNHEY and SMNVEV (reference sequence). Trimming removed 10 bases from V and 6 bases from J, with 18 bases in between. As DNA, the CDR3 is TGTGCCACCGGACCCGCGTCTCAGGCTGAAGCTTTCTTT. Protein product: CATGPASQAEAFF.

This clone was counted a few times. The chain employs TRBV10-3 and TRBJ2-3; 8 bases line up with TRBD2. The ends lost 0 bases at V and 4 bases at J; junction bases unmatched: 9. The CDR3 totals 17 residues. From germline, CDR1 is ENHRY and CDR2 SYGVKD. The CDR3: CAISESNGLAIADTQYF. The CDR3 DNA reads as TGTGCCATCAGTGAGTCGAATGGACTAGCAATCGCAGATACGCAGTATTTT.

This clone was counted ten times or more. The chain is built from TRBV4-1 and TRBJ2-7; D might be TRBD2 (5 bases). Per the germline V gene, CDR1 is MGHRA and CDR2 is YSYEKL. V was cut by 4 bases and J by 5 bases, with 15 bases left in between. The CDR3 has 14 amino acids. CDR3 DNA: TGCGCCAGCAGCCGTGCTGCGGGTTTCGACGAGCAGTACTTC. The encoded protein is CASSRAAGFDEQYF.

The chain uses TRBV6-6 and TRBJ1-2; TRBD1 might be the D (6 bases). V shed 4 bases and J shed 0 bases, with 12 bases lying between them. The CDR3 is 15 amino acids. Germline CDR1 reads MNHNY; CDR2 reads SVGAGI (reference sequence). CDR3 in amino acids: CASSLPGAPNYGYTF. DNA for the CDR3: TGTGCCAGCAGTTTACCGGGGGCTCCTAACTATGGCTACACCTTC.